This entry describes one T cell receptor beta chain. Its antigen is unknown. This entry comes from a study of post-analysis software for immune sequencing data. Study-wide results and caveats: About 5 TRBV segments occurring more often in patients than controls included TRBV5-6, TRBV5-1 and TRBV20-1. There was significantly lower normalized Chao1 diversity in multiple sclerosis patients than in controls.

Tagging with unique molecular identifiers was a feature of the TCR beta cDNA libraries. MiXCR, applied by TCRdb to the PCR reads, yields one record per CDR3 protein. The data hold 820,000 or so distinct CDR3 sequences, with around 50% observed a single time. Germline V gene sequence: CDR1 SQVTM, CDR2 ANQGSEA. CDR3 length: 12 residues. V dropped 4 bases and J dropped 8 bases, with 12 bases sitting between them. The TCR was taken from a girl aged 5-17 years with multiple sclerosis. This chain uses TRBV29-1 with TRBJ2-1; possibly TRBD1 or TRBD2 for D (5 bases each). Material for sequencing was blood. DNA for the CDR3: TGCAGCGTTGGGGACCCACGGGATGAGCAGTTCTTC. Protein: CSVGDPRDEQFF.